The subject of this entry is one TCR beta chain. Its antigen is not known. Trimming stripped 3 bases from V and 4 bases from J, with 13 bases between. CDR3 length: 15 residues. The V gene's germline CDR1 is SGHDN and CDR2 FVKESK. The entry originates in a study of T-cell memory formation after mild COVID-19. Whole-study findings and limits: CD4/CD8 balance held among clones contracting day 15 to 85, and later expanders leaned CD4+.

The authors produced TCR alpha and TCR beta cDNA libraries with sample barcodes and UMIs by 5'RACE using constant-segment primers. Via MiXCR, TCRdb re-called the 5' RACE reads, giving one row per CDR3 protein. The repertoire holds around 370,000 distinct CDR3 sequences, with approximately 21% as singletons. This clonotype was obtained from an adult woman who had mild COVID-19 (a few samples of this study predate the infection). Cell type and time point are not known. What was sequenced was PBMCs or a T cell subset sorted from them (not recorded which). J is TRBJ2-1 and V is TRBV14, with a weak D call TRBD2 (5 bases). In nucleotides, the CDR3 is TGTGCCAGCAGCCAGGAGGCGACGATTTACAATGAGCAGTTCTTC. It encodes CASSQEATIYNEQFF.